Shown below are 30 T cell receptor beta chains from a single sample sequenced in a study of blood T cell repertoires in COVID-19. Profiling relied on immunoSEQ multiplex PCR, and the TCRdb table lists in-frame clones only, not all of them. The table shows 90,000 to 95,000 clones, with 88% occurring only once. Sequenced sample: peripheral blood. Receptor source: a woman of 80 years or more with active COVID-19.

The chain employs TRBV5-6 and TRBJ2-7, with a tentative D call TRBD2 (5 bases). Germline CDR1 SGHDT, CDR2 YYEEEE. The CDR3 has 15 amino acids. The V end lost 2 bases, the J end lost 0 bases, and 12 bases lay between the germline ends. In DNA, the CDR3 is TGTGCCAGCAGCTTCCAAGCGGTTAGCTCCTACGAGCAGTACTTC. Its protein product is CASSFQAVSSYEQYF.

The rearrangement uses TRBV6-2 or TRBV6-3 and TRBJ1-1; D unresolved. The CDR3 spans 17 residues. CDR1 and CDR2 from the germline V gene are MNHEY and SVGEGT. V lost 6 bases to trimming and J lost 0 bases, with 20 bases between them. The CDR3 spells CASSQRHLTVVNTEAFF. The CDR3 DNA is TGTGCCAGCAGCCAACGGCACTTAACAGTCGTGAACACTGAAGCTTTCTTT.

The chain combines TRBV19 with TRBJ2-3, with D uncertain. In germline, CDR1 is LNHDA, CDR2 SQIVND (reference sequence). V was pared by 5 bases and J by 5 bases, with 5 bases between. The CDR3 length is 11 residues. CDR3 sequence (DNA): TGTGCCAGTAGTTTTAGAGATACGCAGTATTTT. Protein: CASSFRDTQYF.

The chain joins TRBV18 to TRBJ2-1, with 10 bases fitting TRBD1. V lost 3 bases, J lost 6 bases, and 5 bases stayed unmatched. Per germline, CDR1 KGHSH and CDR2 LQKENI. The CDR3 is 15 residues long. Written as DNA, the CDR3 is TGTGCCAGCTCACCGGGGACAGGGGATCGCAATGAGCAGTTCTTC. It encodes CASSPGTGDRNEQFF.

This chain links TRBV10-3 with TRBJ2-3; a weak D match, TRBD2 (5 bases). The CDR3 has 14 amino acids. Trimming removed 0 bases at V and 4 bases at J, with 8 bases between. Germline V CDR1 and CDR2: ENHRY, SYGVKD. This CDR3 reads CAISESRGSDTQYF. CDR3 coding DNA: TGTGCCATCAGTGAGTCGAGAGGGTCAGATACGCAGTATTTT.

The chain employs TRBV3-1 (or the pseudogene TRBV3-2) and TRBJ2-7, with a tentative D call TRBD1 (5 bases). V was shortened by 1 base and J by 6 bases, with 10 bases between the two germline ends. This CDR3 region has 13 residues. Germline V lookup: CDR1 LGHDT, CDR2 YNNKEL (reference sequence). Here the CDR3 DNA reads TGTGCCAGCAGCCAAGCTCAGGGAAGCGAGCAGTACTTC. Its protein product is CASSQAQGSEQYF.

The rearrangement joins TRBV12-3 or TRBV12-4 to TRBJ1-2; 9 nucleotides align to TRBD1. The CDR3 has 12 amino acids. J was trimmed by 14 bases and V by 5 bases; bases with no gene match: 9. The CDR3 nucleotides read TGTGCCAGCAGTCTCGGGACAGGGAAGGGGACCTTC. This sequence encodes CASSLGTGKGTF.

A single count supports this clone. The V call is TRBV7-2, the J call TRBJ1-3; 9 bases align to TRBD1. The trim removed 5 bases at V and 4 bases at J, leaving 9 bases unmatched. CDR1 is SGHTA, CDR2 FQGNSA, per germline. The CDR3 covers 16 residues. The CDR3 sequence is CASSPRYRGHGNTIYF. Written as DNA, the CDR3 is TGTGCCAGCAGCCCTCGTTACAGGGGGCACGGAAACACCATATATTTT.

The J gene is TRBJ2-1, the V gene TRBV19; TRBD2 might be the D (6 bases). There are 17 residues in the CDR3. Per germline, CDR1 LNHDA and CDR2 SQIVND (reference sequence). V lost 2 bases and J lost 2, with 16 bases in between. The CDR3 coding sequence is TGTGCCAGTAGTATACCTGGGCAGCGGGCTCCCTACAATGAGCAGTTCTTC. Amino acid sequence: CASSIPGQRAPYNEQFF.

The genes are TRBV4-1 and TRBJ1-2; D is perhaps TRBD1 (6 bases). The germline gives CDR1 MGHRA, CDR2 YSYEKL. V lost 1 base, J lost 0 bases, and 9 bases lay in between. This CDR3 comprises 15 residues. The CDR3, as DNA: TGCGCCAGCAGCCAAGGACAGGCCTCTAACTATGGCTACACCTTC. Translating gives CASSQGQASNYGYTF.

This chain uses TRBV5-4 with TRBJ2-1; 13 bases are a match to TRBD2. The CDR3 runs 16 residues. The V and J ends lost 3 bases and 7 bases, in that order; junction bases with no gene match: 7. The germline V gene has CDR1 SGHNT and CDR2 YYREEE (reference sequence). The CDR3 loop reads CASSSQTSGRNNEQFF. The CDR3 coding sequence is TGTGCCAGCAGCTCACAGACTAGCGGGAGGAATAATGAGCAGTTCTTC.

The chain links TRBV7-2 to TRBJ2-1; TRBD2 agrees at 8 bases. There are 13 residues in the CDR3. Germline values: CDR1 SGHTA, CDR2 FQGNSA. Trimming at V came to 7 bases and at J to 8 bases, leaving 7 bases not matched to a gene. In DNA, the CDR3 is TGTGCCAGCACGGGAAGCGGGAGTTATGAGCAGTTCTTC. Protein product: CASTGSGSYEQFF.

This clone appeared a single time. This sequence joins TRBV7-6 and TRBJ2-2; D is uncertain. The CDR3 has 16 residues. The V gene's germline CDR1 is SGHVS and CDR2 FNYEAQ. The V end lost 2 bases, the J end lost 6 bases, and 16 bases lay between the germline ends. The CDR3 sequence: CASSLNVLREAGELFF. CDR3 nucleotides: TGTGCCAGCAGCTTAAACGTCCTGAGAGAGGCCGGGGAGCTGTTTTTT.

In its sample, this clone was seen once. The chain is built from TRBV7-9 and TRBJ2-1; 7 positions match TRBD2. V lost 7 bases to trimming and J lost 4 bases; unmatched junction nucleotides: 7. Germline lookup yields CDR1 SEHNR and CDR2 FQNEAQ (reference sequence). The CDR3 runs 14 residues. The CDR3 here is CASTGSGKYNEQFF. The CDR3 DNA reads as TGTGCCAGCACGGGGAGCGGGAAGTACAATGAGCAGTTCTTC.

This chain links TRBV24-1 with TRBJ2-1, with 8 bases that match TRBD1. The ends lost 10 bases at V and 4 bases at J; junction bases unmatched: 8. CDR1 and CDR2 (germline): KGHDR, SFDVKD. The CDR3 covers 14 residues. The CDR3 here is CATNQGAQYNEQFF. For the CDR3, the DNA is TGTGCCACTAATCAGGGGGCCCAATACAATGAGCAGTTCTTC.

The gene calls are TRBV11-3 and TRBJ2-1; tentative D call: TRBD2 (6 bases). V dropped 2 bases and J dropped 3 bases, with 11 bases sitting between them. Germline assignment: CDR1 SGHNT and CDR2 YENEEA. CDR3 length equals 15 residues. CDR3 sequence reads: CASSLYGGDYNEQFF. The CDR3 DNA reads as TGTGCCAGCAGCTTATATGGCGGGGACTACAATGAGCAGTTCTTC.

The CDR3 sequence is CASSPPSGGRAAEQYF. The CDR3 DNA reads as TGTGCCAGCTCACCACCATCTGGCGGGAGGGCCGCGGAGCAGTACTTC. This chain joins TRBV18 and TRBJ2-7; 9 bases line up with TRBD2. This CDR3 has 16 amino acids. V lost 0 bases, J lost 7 bases, and 10 bases stayed unmatched. Germline values: CDR1 KGHSH, CDR2 LQKENI.

The J gene is TRBJ1-2, the V gene TRBV10-3; no reliable D call. Trimming took off 8 bases at V and 3 bases at J, with 10 bases between the two ends. This CDR3 comprises 12 residues. Per germline, CDR1 ENHRY and CDR2 SYGVKD. For the CDR3, the DNA is TGTGCCATCCCCGACGGAGACTATGGCTACACCTTC. Translation: CAIPDGDYGYTF.

This chain uses TRBV19 with TRBJ2-1; 9 bases match TRBD2. The CDR3 sequence is 14 residues long. The ends lost 5 bases at V and 3 bases at J; junction bases unmatched: 2. Germline assignment: CDR1 LNHDA and CDR2 SQIVND (reference sequence). The CDR3: CASSSSGDYNEQFF. CDR3 nucleotide sequence: TGTGCCAGTAGTTCTAGCGGGGACTACAATGAGCAGTTCTTC.

The chain has TRBV2 and TRBJ2-2, with 10 bases fitting TRBD2. The germline V gene has CDR1 SNHLY and CDR2 FYNNEI. This CDR3 comprises 16 residues. V dropped 6 bases and J dropped 4; count of bases not matched to a gene: 8. Written as DNA, the CDR3 is TGTGCCAGCAGGTTTCTAGCGGGAGCGGGCACCGGGGAGCTGTTTTTT. It encodes CASRFLAGAGTGELFF.

The chain has TRBV19 and TRBJ2-7; 8 bases line up with TRBD2. There are 14 residues in the CDR3. Germline CDR1 LNHDA, CDR2 SQIVND (reference sequence). V dropped 8 bases and J dropped 2; count of bases not matched to a gene: 8. CDR3: CASGPSGYTYEQYF. Here the CDR3 DNA reads TGTGCCAGTGGCCCTAGCGGGTATACCTACGAGCAGTACTTC.

This clone was seen only a few times. The genes are TRBV5-4 and TRBJ2-7; D might be TRBD1 (6 bases). Per the germline V gene, CDR1 is SGHNT and CDR2 is YYREEE (reference sequence). The CDR3 extends over 15 amino acids. V lost 2 bases and J lost 5, with 17 bases in between. In nucleotides, the CDR3 is TGTGCCAGCAGCTTAGCCCGGGGACAAAACCACGAGCAGTACTTC. Residues: CASSLARGQNHEQYF.

As concerns this clone: The junction does not match germline at one end; this may be a read error. The genes are TRBV6-1 and TRBJ2-3; TRBD1 is a possible D gene (6 bases). The CDR3 has 19 amino acids. Germline-derived CDR1 and CDR2 are MNHNS and SASEGT. The CDR3 here is CASREVRDTYLSSTDTQYF. The DNA of the CDR3 is TGTGCCAGCAGAGAAGTAAGGGACACCTATCTATCTAGCACAGATACGCAGTATTTT.

This chain joins TRBV7-9 and TRBJ2-7; D possibly corresponds to TRBD2 (5 bases). Germline V lookup: CDR1 SEHNR, CDR2 FQNEAQ (reference sequence). The V and J ends lost 5 bases and 2 bases respectively, with 10 bases between them. CDR3 length: 13 residues. In DNA, the CDR3 is TGTGCCAGCAGCCCCGGGATGCCCTACGAGCAGTACTTC. This gives the protein CASSPGMPYEQYF.

This chain links TRBV14 with TRBJ1-6; the D is unclear. The length of the CDR3 is 16 residues. V lost 2 bases and J 0 bases, leaving 8 bases between the germline ends. Germline-derived CDR1 and CDR2 are SGHDN and FVKESK. The CDR3 is CASSQIRPSYNSPLHF. The CDR3 DNA reads as TGTGCCAGCAGCCAAATCAGGCCCTCCTATAATTCACCCCTCCACTTT.

The rearrangement links TRBV6-5 to TRBJ1-4, with 8 bases fitting TRBD1. The J segment lost 6 bases and the V segment lost 5 bases, leaving 8 bases of the junction unmatched. Germline V gene lookup returns CDR1 MNHEY and CDR2 SVGAGI. The CDR3 has 15 residues. This CDR3 is CASSSGQGHYEKLFF. The CDR3 bases are TGTGCCAGCAGTAGTGGACAGGGTCATTATGAAAAACTGTTTTTT.

V and J are TRBV7-9 and TRBJ2-7, with 8 positions matching TRBD2. V was pared by 4 bases and J by 2 bases, with 4 bases of the junction left unmatched. Germline CDR1 is SEHNR and CDR2 is FQNEAQ (reference sequence). CDR3 size: 14 residues. In DNA form, the CDR3 reads TGTGCCAGCAGCTCTAGCGGGCCAACCTACGAGCAGTACTTC. It translates to CASSSSGPTYEQYF.

In nucleotides, the CDR3 is TGCGCCAGCAGCGAAGAGGGACTGCCCTACAATGAGCAGTTCTTC. Residues: CASSEEGLPYNEQFF. The V and J genes are TRBV5-1 and TRBJ2-1; possible D gene TRBD2, 6 bases. This CDR3 is 15 amino acids long. Trimming shortened V by 4 bases and J by 2 bases, and 13 bases separated the two germline ends. Germline V gene data show CDR1 as SGHRS and CDR2 as YFSETQ.

Note on this clone: Other DNA sequences within the sample encode an identical CDR3. The chain employs TRBV18 and TRBJ2-5; D may be TRBD1 (5 bases). V lost 3 bases and J 2 bases, leaving 10 bases between the germline ends. Germline loops: CDR1 KGHSH, CDR2 LQKENI. The CDR3 is 14 amino acids. The CDR3 reads CASSPNRFQETQYF. The CDR3 bases are TGTGCCAGCTCACCCAACAGGTTTCAAGAGACCCAGTACTTC. The whole variable domain, remainder taken from reference TRBV18 and TRBJ2-5, is NAGVMQNPRHLVRRRGQEARLRCSPMKGHSHVYWYRQLPEEGLKFMVYLQKENIIDESGMPKERFSAEFPKEGPSILRIQQVVRGDSAAYFCASSPNRFQETQYFGPGTRLLVL.

V and J are TRBV11-2 and TRBJ2-6; D may be TRBD2 (7 bases). CDR1 SGHAT and CDR2 FQNNGV come from the germline V gene. Trimming removed 3 bases from V and 3 bases from J, with 12 bases in between. The CDR3 covers 16 residues. The CDR3 here is CASSFRGAGGANVLTF. In DNA form, the CDR3 reads TGTGCCAGCAGCTTCCGGGGGGCAGGTGGGGCCAACGTCCTGACTTTC.